The next 8 T cell receptor beta chains were all read from a single sample in a study of brain metastases from non-small cell lung cancer (dated by TCRdb to 2018 to 2020). Library preparation was by the immunoSEQ multiplex PCR assay. Held by TCRdb, this immuneACCESS table contains in-frame sequences only and omits some clones. Under half of the omission traces to an unresolved V gene where checked; the cause of the rest is unknown. This sample lists around 730 clones; around 86% were detected once. The ten most abundant clones make up more than 7.5% of the sample. The specimen sequenced was tumor-adjacent normal tissue. The receptors shown here come from a donor aged 40 or over with non-small cell lung cancer.

A note on this clone: At one of its ends the junction is not consistent with the germline gene, which may arise from a read error. Other nucleotide sequences from this sample produce the same CDR3. V usage is TRBV9 and J usage is TRBJ2-1, with TRBD1 matching over 9 bases. Germline V lookup: CDR1 SGDLS, CDR2 YYNGEE. CDR3 length: 15 amino acids. This CDR3 reads CASSLRGQGENEQFF. The CDR3 coding sequence is TGTGCCAGCAGCCTTAGGGGACAGGGTGAGAATGAGCAATTCTTC.

The CDR3 protein is CASSKTVNTEAFF. CDR3 DNA: TGTGCCAGCAGCAAGACGGTGAACACTGAAGCTTTCTTT. The chain employs TRBV6-2 or TRBV6-3 and TRBJ1-1; D gene ambiguous. Germline V gives CDR1 MNHEY, CDR2 SVGEGT. This CDR3 contains 13 residues. Trimming left V 6 bases short and J 0 bases short, with 8 bases between.

Turning to this clone: Germline and junction disagree at one end, which may indicate a read error. The V gene is TRBV5-8, the J gene TRBJ1-1; TRBD1 matches 8 bases. Germline-derived CDR1 and CDR2 are SGHTS and YDEGEE. This CDR3 comprises 15 residues. This chain's CDR3 is CTSSSGTGDNTEAFF. CDR3 DNA sequence: TGTACCAGCAGCTCTGGGACAGGAGATAACACTGAAGCTTTCTTT.

The chain joins TRBV6-5 to TRBJ1-6; maybe TRBD1 (5 bases). The ends were cut back, 5 bases at V and 11 bases at J, with 10 bases in the middle. CDR3 length equals 12 residues. CDR1 is MNHEY and CDR2 is SVGAGI in the germline V gene. The CDR3 region is CASSTGSTPLHF. The CDR3 DNA follows: TGTGCCAGCAGTACAGGATCAACACCCCTCCACTTT.

CDR3 sequence reads: CASSGDRAEAFF. CDR3 DNA sequence: TGTGCCAGCAGCGGCGACAGGGCTGAAGCTTTCTTT. This sequence joins TRBV7-9 and TRBJ1-1, with 7 bases lining up with TRBD1. Germline values: CDR1 SEHNR, CDR2 FQNEAQ (reference sequence). Trimming took 5 bases from V and 6 from J; bases not matched to a gene: 3. This CDR3 region has 12 residues.

J is TRBJ2-3 and V is TRBV6-5; D not certain. Germline V gene sequence: CDR1 MNHEY, CDR2 SVGAGI. The CDR3 has 11 amino acids. Trimming stripped 2 bases from V and 5 bases from J, with 2 bases between. CDR3 coding DNA: TGTGCCAGCAGTTACGTAGATACGCAGTATTTT. Its translation: CASSYVDTQYF.

The V call is TRBV5-1, the J call TRBJ1-1, with a weak D call TRBD1 (6 bases). V was pared by 0 bases and J by 5 bases, with 17 bases between. CDR3 length equals 16 residues. Germline assignment: CDR1 SGHRS and CDR2 YFSETQ. The CDR3 sequence is CASSLDGGAFRTEAFF. CDR3 DNA: TGCGCCAGCAGCTTGGATGGGGGCGCTTTTCGGACTGAAGCTTTCTTT.

A note on this clone: Other DNA sequences of this sample code for an identical CDR3. Here the CDR3 DNA reads TGTGCCACTAGGGGGGACGGGTGGCTATTTTTT. Translating it yields CATRGDGWLFF. This sequence joins TRBV19 and TRBJ2-2; TRBD1 or TRBD2 may be the D gene (6 bases each). This CDR3 has 11 residues. The V gene's germline CDR1 is LNHDA and CDR2 SQIVND (reference sequence). Deletions cut 10 bases from V and 17 bases from J, with 20 bases between.